These 25 T cell receptor beta chains were all obtained from the same sample, sequenced in a study of siplizumab effects on memory and regulatory T cells. Assay: immunoSEQ multiplex PCR; the TCRdb copy retains only in-frame clones and omits some. The sample has about 110,000 clones; under 95% are singletons. The sample was CD4+ T cells sorted from blood. The receptors were gathered from a human donor in good health.

J is TRBJ1-2 and V is TRBV11-2, with D hard to call. The CDR3 is 12 residues long. Trimming stripped 2 bases from V and 4 bases from J, with 5 bases between. The germline V gene has CDR1 SGHAT and CDR2 FQNNGV. In nucleotides, the CDR3 is TGTGCCAGCAGCTTAAACACCTATGGCTACACCTTC. It yields the protein CASSLNTYGYTF.

This clone occurred a few times. One end of the junction varies from germline; a read error may be responsible. V gene TRBV20-1 combines with J gene TRBJ1-1; D call uncertain. The CDR3 covers 10 residues. Per the germline V gene, CDR1 is DFQATT and CDR2 is SNEGSKA (reference sequence). CDR3 sequence reads: CSAPHSSLSF. Here the CDR3 DNA reads TGCAGTGCGCCCCACAGCTCCCTTTCTTTT.

The chain recombines TRBV28 with TRBJ2-7; a weak D match, TRBD1 (6 bases). V gave up 7 bases and J gave up 2 bases, with 15 bases separating them. The CDR3 covers 14 residues. Germline V gene sequence: CDR1 MDHEN, CDR2 SYDVKM. The CDR3 is CASTEGGPTYEQYF. The DNA of the CDR3 is TGTGCCAGCACCGAAGGGGGTCCAACCTACGAGCAGTACTTC.

The chain is built from TRBV4-2 and TRBJ1-1, with D perhaps TRBD1 (5 bases). Germline CDR1 LGHNA, CDR2 YNFKEQ. CDR3 size: 15 residues. Trimming cost V 5 bases and J 4 bases, with 17 bases left between them. Here the CDR3 DNA reads TGTGCCAGCAGCGCATCTCAGGGCTTCGCCACTGAAGCTTTCTTT. It translates to CASSASQGFATEAFF.

The chain uses TRBV9 and TRBJ2-3, with D unclear. This CDR3 is built from 13 residues. CDR1 and CDR2 (germline): SGDLS, YYNGEE. The germline V and J ends were trimmed by 3 bases and 0 bases, with 5 bases remaining between them. Here the CDR3 DNA reads TGTGCCAGCAGCGGCCCTAGCACAGATACGCAGTATTTT. This encodes CASSGPSTDTQYF.

The chain employs TRBV2 and TRBJ1-4; D unclear. Trimming left V 8 bases short and J 0 bases short, with 16 bases between. The CDR3 runs to 16 residues. Per germline, CDR1 SNHLY and CDR2 FYNNEI. CDR3: CASSRLGGATNEKLFF. The CDR3 region has the DNA TGTGCCAGCTCTCGCCTCGGAGGCGCAACTAATGAAAAACTGTTTTTT. Using reference TRBV2 and TRBJ1-4 for the parts outside the CDR3, the full variable domain is EPEVTQTPSHQVTQMGQEVILRCVPISNHLYFYWYRQILGQKVEFLVSFYNNEISEKSEIFDDQFSVERPDGSNFTLKIRSTKLEDSAMYFCASSRLGGATNEKLFFGSGTQLSVL.

V gene TRBV11-2 combines with J gene TRBJ2-7; D is possibly TRBD1 (5 bases). Trimming removed 1 base at V and 4 bases at J, with 23 bases between. Germline CDR1 is SGHAT and CDR2 is FQNNGV. The CDR3 totals 18 residues. The CDR3 spells CASSLGGAGSPLSYEQYF. The CDR3 DNA reads TGTGCCAGCAGCTTAGGTGGGGCAGGGTCCCCCTTATCATACGAGCAGTACTTC. Full variable domain (remainder filled in from reference TRBV11-2 and TRBJ2-7): EAGVAQSPRYKIIEKRQSVAFWCNPISGHATLYWYQQILGQGPKLLIQFQNNGVVDDSQLPKDRFSAERLKGVDSTLKIQPAKLEDSAVYLCASSLGGAGSPLSYEQYFGPGTRLTVT.

CDR3 sequence: CASSMVKSPLHF. The CDR3 region has the DNA TGTGCCAGTAGTATGGTAAAATCACCCCTCCACTTT. The J gene is TRBJ1-6, the V gene TRBV19; no reliable D call. This CDR3 has 12 amino acids. Deletions cut 3 bases from V and 10 bases from J, with 7 bases between. Germline lookup yields CDR1 LNHDA and CDR2 SQIVND (reference sequence). Drawing the rest from reference TRBV19 and TRBJ1-6, the complete variable domain is DGGITQSPKYLFRKEGQNVTLSCEQNLNHDAMYWYRQDPGQGLRLIYYSQIVNDFQKGDIAEGYSVSREKKESFPLTVTSAQKNPTAFYLCASSMVKSPLHFGNGTRLTVT.

This chain links TRBV14 with TRBJ1-1, with 8 bases matching TRBD1. After removal of 1 base from V and 6 bases from J, the junction contained 16 bases not matched to a gene. Per the germline V gene, CDR1 is SGHDN and CDR2 is FVKESK. The CDR3 sequence is 18 residues long. CDR3 sequence reads: CASSQVGTGALSGAEAFF. DNA of the CDR3: TGTGCCAGCAGCCAAGTGGGGACAGGAGCACTTTCTGGGGCTGAAGCTTTCTTT.

J is TRBJ2-2 and V is TRBV4-3; D uncertain. Germline-derived CDR1 and CDR2 are LGHNA and YSLEER. The CDR3 has 16 amino acids. The V end was cut by 0 bases, the J end by 0 bases, with 8 bases between. The CDR3 sequence: CASSQEYATNTGELFF. The CDR3 DNA is TGCGCCAGCAGCCAAGAATACGCAACGAACACCGGGGAGCTGTTTTTT.

The V call is TRBV11-2, the J call TRBJ1-2, with TRBD1 as a possible D gene (6 bases). The V gene lost 3 bases and the J gene lost 5 bases, with 13 bases spanning the gap. This CDR3 is built from 14 residues. The germline V gene encodes CDR1 SGHAT and CDR2 FQNNGV. This CDR3 is CASSLFEGGYGYTF. The CDR3 DNA sequence: TGTGCCAGCAGCTTGTTCGAGGGGGGGTATGGCTACACCTTC.

The chain is built from TRBV6-5 and TRBJ1-4; TRBD1 might be the D (5 bases). V was trimmed by 2 bases and J by 5 bases, leaving 15 bases between them. Germline CDR1 reads MNHEY; CDR2 reads SVGAGI. This CDR3 region has 16 residues. CDR3 nucleotide sequence: TGTGCCAGCAGTTACGGAAGCGTCAGGGAGAATGAAAAACTGTTTTTT. Residues: CASSYGSVRENEKLFF.

Here the CDR3 reads CASLGDQNEQFF. CDR3 DNA sequence: TGTGCCAGCTTGGGCGATCAGAATGAGCAGTTCTTC. The V call is TRBV21-1, the J call TRBJ2-1; the table's D call TRBD1 went unverified against the DNA. TRBV21-1 is classified as a pseudogene. The CDR3 runs 12 residues.

This rearrangement joins TRBV9 to TRBJ1-2; 9 bases are shared with TRBD1. Germline values: CDR1 SGDLS, CDR2 YYNGEE. The CDR3 length is 15 residues. Trimming took 4 bases from V and 4 from J; bases not matched to a gene: 8. The CDR3 nucleotides read TGTGCCAGCAGCCTTACAGGGGGCTCCGGCTATGGCTACACCTTC. Its protein product is CASSLTGGSGYGYTF.

The chain combines TRBV29-1 with TRBJ1-2; TRBD1 agrees at 7 bases. V was clipped by 3 bases and J by 6 bases; unmatched bases: 10. The CDR3 length is 14 residues. CDR1 is SQVTM and CDR2 is ANQGSEA in the germline V gene. The CDR3 sequence is CSVEYRGGFNGYTF. Here the CDR3 DNA reads TGCAGCGTTGAGTACAGGGGTGGCTTTAATGGCTACACCTTC.

This clone was detected once. V gene TRBV21-1 combines with J gene TRBJ2-7. TRBV21-1 is a documented pseudogene. This CDR3 contains 14 residues. CDR3 protein: CASSPGTHGVEQYF. The DNA for the CDR3 is TGTGCCAGCAGCCCTGGGACCCATGGAGTGGAGCAGTACTTC.

This clone is a singleton in its sample. This chain connects TRBV5-4 to TRBJ1-1; D not resolved. The V gene lost 1 base and the J gene lost 9 bases, with 4 bases spanning the gap. Germline V gene sequence: CDR1 SGHNT, CDR2 YYREEE (reference sequence). CDR3 length: 10 amino acids. The CDR3 DNA is TGTGCCAGCAGCTTGACAAAAGCTTTCTTT. It specifies CASSLTKAFF.

This chain joins TRBV5-1 and TRBJ1-6, with TRBD1 as a possible D gene (5 bases). The CDR3 totals 15 residues. CDR1 SGHRS and CDR2 YFSETQ come from the germline V gene. Deletions cut 4 bases from V and 4 bases from J, with 12 bases between. The CDR3 spells CASSPDSIYNSPLHF. The CDR3 nucleotides read TGCGCCAGCAGCCCAGACAGCATATATAATTCACCCCTCCACTTT.

The rearrangement uses TRBV19 and TRBJ1-1, with 8 bases that match TRBD1. The junction had 12 bases not matched to a gene; V was cut back by 6 bases and J by 6 bases. The CDR3 spans 15 residues. CDR1 is LNHDA, CDR2 SQIVND, per germline (reference sequence). The CDR3 DNA reads as TGTGCCAGTAGACCGACAGGGGCTGCCCCGGCTGAAGCTTTCTTT. This sequence encodes CASRPTGAAPAEAFF.

J is TRBJ1-2 and V is TRBV6-5; D is possibly TRBD1 (5 bases). Germline V gene data show CDR1 as MNHEY and CDR2 as SVGAGI. The V end lost 5 bases, the J end lost 7 bases, and 14 bases lay between the germline ends. This CDR3 is 13 amino acids long. CDR3 coding DNA: TGTGCCAGCAGTAAGTCGCGGGGCACTGGCTACACCTTC. As protein: CASSKSRGTGYTF.

In DNA form, the CDR3 reads TGTGCCAGCCCCAGGGAGGGAAGTGAAAAACTGTTTTTT. Translated: CASPREGSEKLFF. The chain carries TRBV18 and TRBJ1-4; possibly TRBD1 for D (5 bases). Germline CDR1 KGHSH, CDR2 LQKENI. V was cut by 8 bases and J by 7 bases, with 14 bases left in between. The CDR3 consists of 13 residues. The entire variable domain, with the rest obtained from reference TRBV18 and TRBJ1-4, is as follows: NAGVMQNPRHLVRRRGQEARLRCSPMKGHSHVYWYRQLPEEGLKFMVYLQKENIIDESGMPKERFSAEFPKEGPSILRIQQVVRGDSAAYFCASPREGSEKLFFGSGTQLSVL.

The rearrangement uses TRBV30 and TRBJ2-7, with D perhaps matching TRBD2 (5 bases). The CDR3 length is 13 residues. Trimming pared 3 bases from V and 3 bases from J, leaving 12 bases between. CDR1 is GTSNPN, CDR2 SVGIG, per germline (reference sequence). The chain's CDR3 is CAWSRDLGYEQYF. For the CDR3, the DNA is TGTGCCTGGAGCCGGGATTTGGGCTACGAGCAGTACTTC.

The V gene is TRBV7-3, the J gene TRBJ2-3; TRBD1 might be the D (6 bases). CDR1 SGHTA and CDR2 FQGTGA come from the germline V gene. The CDR3 contains 14 residues. V lost 5 bases to trimming and J lost 14 bases, with 23 bases between them. In DNA, the CDR3 is TGTGCCAGCAGCGACAATGCGGACAGCACCAGCCCGTATTTT. Protein: CASSDNADSTSPYF.

V is TRBV7-9 and J is TRBJ1-3; the D is unclear. Germline V gene data show CDR1 as SEHNR and CDR2 as FQNEAQ (reference sequence). The CDR3 runs 19 residues. The V end lost 2 bases, the J end lost 0 bases, and 20 bases lay between the germline ends. DNA of the CDR3: TGTGCCAGCAGCTTAAGTCCCCGGCGGAGGGCCGTCTCTGGAAACACCATATATTTT. Translating it yields CASSLSPRRRAVSGNTIYF.

This rearrangement joins TRBV10-3 to TRBJ1-1; perhaps TRBD1 as D (6 bases). Trimming cost V 3 bases and J 1 base, with 12 bases left between them. The CDR3 runs to 15 residues. CDR1 and CDR2 (germline): ENHRY, SYGVKD. This CDR3 is CAISDMGGQNTEAFF. In DNA form, the CDR3 reads TGTGCCATCAGTGATATGGGGGGCCAGAACACTGAAGCTTTCTTT.